These T cell receptor beta chains were read from a single sample in a study of cytomegalovirus exposure and HLA in healthy donors. The protocol was immunoSEQ multiplex PCR, while the TCRdb copy is restricted to in-frame clones and leaves out a portion. Among 150,000 to 200,000 clones listed, approximately 85% were seen once. Sequenced sample: PBMCs. The receptors come from a man younger than 35 in good health and CMV-seronegative. Both conserved end residues are part of each CDR3.

>11|TRBV2|TRBJ2-1
CASSDAREQFF
>15|TRBV7-2|TRBJ2-1
CASSKGQGAYNEQFF
>13|TRBV6-5|TRBJ1-6
CASHDRVNSPLHF
>11|TRBV18|TRBJ2-7
CASSQHYEQYF
>13|TRBV5-5|TRBJ2-1
CASSLGISVEQFF
>15|TRBV5-1|TRBJ2-1
CASSQTGSSYNEQFF
>13|TRBV7-2|TRBJ1-1
CASSLWGGTEAFF
>16|TRBV5-1|TRBJ2-2
CASSLAGGPVTGELFF
>14|TRBV6-5|TRBJ1-1
CASSSIQRNTEAFF
>14|TRBV11-2|TRBJ2-5
CASSFTGLTETQYF
>14|TRBV2|TRBJ1-5
CASSGQGGDQPQHF
>15|TRBV18|TRBJ1-1
CASSLREGGSTEAFF
>14|TRBV5-5|TRBJ1-1
CASSWDRANTEAFF
>14|TRBV5-6|-
CASSSRGAGYEQYF
>18|TRBV10-3|TRBJ2-3
CAIRRALAGGASTDTQYF
>16|TRBV5-1|TRBJ1-4
CASSLVVGGQVEKLFF
>14|TRBV18|TRBJ1-1
CASSPARGNTEAFF
>13|TRBV6-6|TRBJ2-7
CASSYAGVYEQYF
>18|TRBV9|TRBJ2-6
CASSPIRGFFSGANVLTF
>15|TRBV11-2|TRBJ1-4
CASSSRGVVGEKLFF
>17|TRBV5-1|TRBJ1-6
CASSSVGQGSYNSPLHF
>14|TRBV5-1|TRBJ2-7
CASSFGTGNDEQYF
>16|TRBV13|TRBJ1-1
CASSGRGREIYTEAFF
>15|TRBV2|TRBJ2-3
CASSAAGGRTDTQYF
>14|TRBV7-9|TRBJ1-4
CASSLRQGNEKLFF
>11|TRBV28|TRBJ1-2
CASRTGTGYTF
>13|TRBV19|TRBJ2-3
CATLGGGTDTQYF
>17|TRBV18|TRBJ2-1
CASSPRMGESAYNEQFF
>14|TRBV4-3|TRBJ1-1
CASSAQGAGTEAFF
>16|TRBV7-9|TRBJ1-1
CASSAGDRGQVTEAFF
>16|TRBV7-3|TRBJ2-5
CASSSIAGVGQETQYF
>15|TRBV28|TRBJ2-1
CATHSKRERVGEQLF
>15|TRBV19|TRBJ1-5
CASSIAGQRNQPQHF
>18|TRBV11-2|TRBJ2-7
CASSFLRVRLAGVYEQYF
>15|TRBV6-5|TRBJ1-5
CASSYSAGPNQPQHF
>16|TRBV5-1|TRBJ1-1
CASSLLGQGRGTEAFF
>14|TRBV6-5|TRBJ1-4
CAGRRTATNEKLFF
>13|TRBV6-1|TRBJ1-6
CASTNVYNSPLHF
>14|TRBV28|TRBJ2-7
CASSKQRRSYEQYF
>17|TRBV13|TRBJ2-4
CASRASGSVEAKNIQYF
>15|TRBV5-1|TRBJ2-5
CASSLARDSQETQYF
>12|TRBV4-3|TRBJ2-1
CASSQVRNEQFF
>13|TRBV29-1|TRBJ1-2
CSGGQGNGYGYTF
>15|TRBV5-5|TRBJ2-7
CASSLEAGDSYEQYF
>15|TRBV6-6|TRBJ1-3
CASSYSSFRGDTIYF
>19|TRBV4-1|TRBJ2-1
CASSQDHIRGQGMFDEQFF
>15|TRBV9|TRBJ1-2
CASSVGDRSYYGYTF
>13|TRBV15|TRBJ2-3
CATSNPGTDTQYF
>13|TRBV19|TRBJ1-1
CASTEGGYTEAFF